This TCR beta chain was obtained from a study of radiation and T cells in renal cell carcinoma. Germline V gives CDR1 GTSNPN, CDR2 SVGIG (reference sequence). The CDR3 length is 17 residues. The ends were cut back, 2 bases at V and 5 bases at J, with 24 bases in the middle. The time point: blood 2 weeks post-SBRT. Regarding treatment: 15 Gy SBRT to primary tumor, nephrectomy 4 weeks later. After SBRT, blood was collected at 2 and 4 weeks, plus baseline. Study-level results: Top tumor clonotypes rose in blood 2 weeks post-radiation, then contracted.

Assay used: immunoSEQ multiplex PCR; TCRdb lists only in-frame clones, some missing. There are tens of thousands of clones in the sample; 81% occur only once, and around 32% lies in the top ten. This clone was recorded only once. As yet, its antigen is unknown. Material: blood, obtained from a patient whose treatment included radiotherapy and nephrectomy. This sequence was found in a man in his sixties with renal cell carcinoma. The chain joins TRBV30 to TRBJ2-5; TRBD1 might be the D (6 bases). The CDR3 loop is CAWSPGQGVRLGETQYF. The CDR3 DNA sequence: TGTGCCTGGAGTCCGGGACAAGGTGTTCGGTTAGGGGAGACCCAGTACTTC.